This T cell receptor (beta chain) was identified in a study of T-cell memory formation after mild COVID-19. In TCRdb, the 5' RACE reads were re-called with MiXCR into one record per CDR3 protein. This sample has 280,000 or so distinct CDR3 sequences; roughly 18% occur once, and the top ten carry roughly 23%. The germline V gene has CDR1 SGHRS and CDR2 YFSETQ. V lost 1 base and J 10 bases, leaving 19 bases between the germline ends. This CDR3 comprises 15 residues. This clonotype was seen a handful of times. The sequencing sample was made of PBMCs or a T cell subset sorted from them (not recorded which). This clonotype originated in a man between 18 and 29 years old who had mild COVID-19 (a few samples of this study predate the infection). Cell type and time point are not known. V is TRBV5-1 and J is TRBJ2-3, with a tentative D call TRBD2 (6 bases). The CDR3 sequence is CASSLRGTSYIPQYF. In DNA, the CDR3 is TGCGCCAGCAGCTTGAGAGGGACTTCTTATATCCCGCAGTATTTT.